The clone carrying this TCR beta chain was observed many times. Diagnosis rested on symptoms, serum thyroxine and TRAb, thyroid ultrasound, and orbital computed tomography. The PBMCs studied were ones that came from 8.5 to 10 ml fresh peripheral blood. The CDR3 loop spans 14 amino acids. Germline-derived CDR1 and CDR2 are KGHDR and SFDVKD. The J segment lost 5 bases and the V segment lost 4 bases, leaving 6 bases of the junction unmatched. The source of the sample is a study of T cells in Graves' hyperthyroidism and ophthalmopathy. RNA transcripts were the template for amplifying TCR beta CDR3 regions. When the TCR CDR3 underwent first-round RT-PCR, the HTBI primer set was used. In TCRdb, the multiplex PCR reads were re-called with MiXCR into one record per CDR3 protein. Of under 300,000 distinct CDR3 sequences in the sample, more than 10% are singletons; the top ten hold approximately 7.8%.

The TCR was taken from a woman aged 30 to 39 with Graves' hyperthyroidism that later progressed to Graves' ophthalmopathy. The sample comprised blood. This chain connects TRBV24-1 to TRBJ1-2; the match to TRBD1 covers 7 bases. The CDR3 DNA is TGTGCCACCAGTGAATCGGACAGGACTTATGGCTACACCTTC. This sequence encodes CATSESDRTYGYTF.